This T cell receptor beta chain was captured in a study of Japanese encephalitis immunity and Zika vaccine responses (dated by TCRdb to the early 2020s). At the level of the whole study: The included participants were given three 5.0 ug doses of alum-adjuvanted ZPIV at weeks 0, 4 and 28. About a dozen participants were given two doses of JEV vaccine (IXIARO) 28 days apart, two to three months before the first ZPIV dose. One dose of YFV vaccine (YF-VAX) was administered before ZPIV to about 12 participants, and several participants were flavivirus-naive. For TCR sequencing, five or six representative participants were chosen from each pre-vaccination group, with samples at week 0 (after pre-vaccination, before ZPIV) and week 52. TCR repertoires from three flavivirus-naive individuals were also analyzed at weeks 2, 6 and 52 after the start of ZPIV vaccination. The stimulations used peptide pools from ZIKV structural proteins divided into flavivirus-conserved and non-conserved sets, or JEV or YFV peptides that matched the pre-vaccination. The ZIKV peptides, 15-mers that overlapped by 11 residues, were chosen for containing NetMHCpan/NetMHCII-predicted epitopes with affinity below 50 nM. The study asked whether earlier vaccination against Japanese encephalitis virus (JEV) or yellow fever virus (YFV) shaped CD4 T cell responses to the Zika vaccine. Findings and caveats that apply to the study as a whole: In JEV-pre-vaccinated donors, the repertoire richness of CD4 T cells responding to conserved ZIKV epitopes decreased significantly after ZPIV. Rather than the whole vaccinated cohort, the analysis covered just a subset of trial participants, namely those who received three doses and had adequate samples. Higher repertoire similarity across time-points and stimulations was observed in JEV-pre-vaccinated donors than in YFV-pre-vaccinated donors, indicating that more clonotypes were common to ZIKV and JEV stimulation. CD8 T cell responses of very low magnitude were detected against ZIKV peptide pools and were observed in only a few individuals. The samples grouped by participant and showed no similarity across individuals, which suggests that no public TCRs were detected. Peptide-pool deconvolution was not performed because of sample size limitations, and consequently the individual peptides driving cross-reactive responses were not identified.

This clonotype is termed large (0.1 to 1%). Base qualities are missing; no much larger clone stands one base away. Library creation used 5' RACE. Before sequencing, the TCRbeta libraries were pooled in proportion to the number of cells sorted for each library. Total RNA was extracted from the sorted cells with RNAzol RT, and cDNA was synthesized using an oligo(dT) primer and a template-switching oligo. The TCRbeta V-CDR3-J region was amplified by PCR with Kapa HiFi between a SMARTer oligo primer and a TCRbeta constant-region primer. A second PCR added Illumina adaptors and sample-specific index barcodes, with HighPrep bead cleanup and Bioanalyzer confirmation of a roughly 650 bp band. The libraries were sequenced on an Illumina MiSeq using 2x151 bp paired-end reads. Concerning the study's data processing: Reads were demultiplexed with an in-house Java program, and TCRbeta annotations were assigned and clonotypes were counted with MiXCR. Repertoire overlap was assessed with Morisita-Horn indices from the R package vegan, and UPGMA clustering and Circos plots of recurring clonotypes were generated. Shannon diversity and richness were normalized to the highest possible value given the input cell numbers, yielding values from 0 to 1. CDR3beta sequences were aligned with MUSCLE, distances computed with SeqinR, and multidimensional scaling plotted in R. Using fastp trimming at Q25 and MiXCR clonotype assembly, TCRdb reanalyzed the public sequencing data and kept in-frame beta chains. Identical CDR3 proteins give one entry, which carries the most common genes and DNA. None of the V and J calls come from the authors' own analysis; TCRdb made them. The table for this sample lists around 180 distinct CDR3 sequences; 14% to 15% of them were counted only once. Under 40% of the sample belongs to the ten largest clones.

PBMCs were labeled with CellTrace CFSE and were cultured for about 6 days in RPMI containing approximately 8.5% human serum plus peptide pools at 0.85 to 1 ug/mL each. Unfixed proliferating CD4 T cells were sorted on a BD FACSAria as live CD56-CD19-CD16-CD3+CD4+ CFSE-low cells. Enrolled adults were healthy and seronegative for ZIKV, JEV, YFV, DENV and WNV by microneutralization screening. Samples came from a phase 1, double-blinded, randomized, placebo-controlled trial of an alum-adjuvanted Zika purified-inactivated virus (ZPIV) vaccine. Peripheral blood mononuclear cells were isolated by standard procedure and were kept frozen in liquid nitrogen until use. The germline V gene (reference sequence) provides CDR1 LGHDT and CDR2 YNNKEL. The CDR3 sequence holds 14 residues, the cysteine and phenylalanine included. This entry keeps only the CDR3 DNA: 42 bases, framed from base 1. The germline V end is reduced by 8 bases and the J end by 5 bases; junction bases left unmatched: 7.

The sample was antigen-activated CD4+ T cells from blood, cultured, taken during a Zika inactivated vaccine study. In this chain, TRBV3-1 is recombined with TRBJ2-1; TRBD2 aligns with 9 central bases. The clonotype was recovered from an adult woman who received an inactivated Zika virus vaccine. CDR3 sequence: CASRRRGGHNEQFF. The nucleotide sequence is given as TGTGCCAGCCGTAGGCGGGGGGGCCACAATGAGCAGTTCTTC.